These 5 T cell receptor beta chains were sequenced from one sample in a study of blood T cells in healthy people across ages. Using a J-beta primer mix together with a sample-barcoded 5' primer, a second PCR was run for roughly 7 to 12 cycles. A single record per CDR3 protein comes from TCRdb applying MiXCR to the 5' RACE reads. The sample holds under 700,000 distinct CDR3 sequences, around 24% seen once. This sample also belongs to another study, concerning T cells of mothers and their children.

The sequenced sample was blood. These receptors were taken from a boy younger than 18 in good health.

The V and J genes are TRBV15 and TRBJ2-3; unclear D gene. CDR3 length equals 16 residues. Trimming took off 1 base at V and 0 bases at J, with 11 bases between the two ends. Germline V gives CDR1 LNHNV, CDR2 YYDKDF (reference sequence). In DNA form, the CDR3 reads TGTGCCACCAGCAGAGCGACGGGCGTAAGCACAGATACGCAGTATTTT. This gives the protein CATSRATGVSTDTQYF.

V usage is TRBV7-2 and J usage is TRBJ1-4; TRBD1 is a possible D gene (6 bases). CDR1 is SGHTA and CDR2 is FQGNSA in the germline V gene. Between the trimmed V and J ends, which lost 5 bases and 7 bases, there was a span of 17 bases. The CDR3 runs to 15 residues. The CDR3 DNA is TGTGCCAGCAGCGATCAGACCGGGACAATTGAAAAACTGTTTTTT. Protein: CASSDQTGTIEKLFF.

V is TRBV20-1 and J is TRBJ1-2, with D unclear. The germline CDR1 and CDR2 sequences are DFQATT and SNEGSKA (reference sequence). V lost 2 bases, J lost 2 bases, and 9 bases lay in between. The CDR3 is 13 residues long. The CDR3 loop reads CSARSAGNYGYTF. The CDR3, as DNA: TGCAGTGCTAGATCGGCGGGAAACTATGGCTACACCTTC.

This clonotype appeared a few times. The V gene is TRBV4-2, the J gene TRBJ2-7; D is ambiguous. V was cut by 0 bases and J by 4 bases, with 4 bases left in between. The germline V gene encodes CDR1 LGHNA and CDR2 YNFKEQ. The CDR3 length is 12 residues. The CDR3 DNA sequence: TGTGCCAGCAGCCAAGACTGGTACGAGCAGTACTTC. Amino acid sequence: CASSQDWYEQYF.

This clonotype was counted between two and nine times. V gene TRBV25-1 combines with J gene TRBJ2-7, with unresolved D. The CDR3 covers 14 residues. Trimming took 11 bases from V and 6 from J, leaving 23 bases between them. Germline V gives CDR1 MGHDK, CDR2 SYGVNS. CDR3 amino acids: CAGRPGLPVAEQYF. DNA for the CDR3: TGTGCCGGTAGACCCGGGCTCCCCGTGGCCGAGCAGTACTTC.